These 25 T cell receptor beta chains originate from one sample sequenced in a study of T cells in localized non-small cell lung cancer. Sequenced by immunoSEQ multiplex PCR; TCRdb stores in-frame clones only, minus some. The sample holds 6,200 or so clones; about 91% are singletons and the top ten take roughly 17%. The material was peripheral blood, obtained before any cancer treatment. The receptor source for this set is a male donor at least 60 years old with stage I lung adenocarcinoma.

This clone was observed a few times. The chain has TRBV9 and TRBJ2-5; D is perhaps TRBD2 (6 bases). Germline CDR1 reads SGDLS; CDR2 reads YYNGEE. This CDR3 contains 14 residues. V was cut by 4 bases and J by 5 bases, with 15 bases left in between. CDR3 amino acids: CASSSPSGRETQYF. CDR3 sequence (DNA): TGTGCCAGCAGCTCCCCCAGCGGGCGGGAGACCCAGTACTTC.

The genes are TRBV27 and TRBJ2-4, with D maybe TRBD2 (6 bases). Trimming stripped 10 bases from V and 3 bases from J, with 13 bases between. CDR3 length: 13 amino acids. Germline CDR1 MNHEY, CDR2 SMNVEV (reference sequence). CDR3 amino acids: CATQGEDKNIQYF. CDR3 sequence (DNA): TGTGCCACCCAAGGGGAGGACAAAAACATTCAGTACTTC.

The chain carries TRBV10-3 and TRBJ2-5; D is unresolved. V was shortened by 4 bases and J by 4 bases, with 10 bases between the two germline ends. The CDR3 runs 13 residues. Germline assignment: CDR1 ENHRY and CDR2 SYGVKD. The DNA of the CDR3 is TGTGCCATCAGTGGACCCAATCCAGAGACCCAGTACTTC. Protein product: CAISGPNPETQYF.

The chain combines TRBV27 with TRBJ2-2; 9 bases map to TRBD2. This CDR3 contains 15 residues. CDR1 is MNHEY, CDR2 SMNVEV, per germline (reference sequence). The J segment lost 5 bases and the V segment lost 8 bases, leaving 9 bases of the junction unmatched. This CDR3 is CASRQREVPTGELFF. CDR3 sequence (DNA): TGTGCCAGCCGCCAGCGGGAGGTTCCTACCGGGGAGCTGTTTTTT.

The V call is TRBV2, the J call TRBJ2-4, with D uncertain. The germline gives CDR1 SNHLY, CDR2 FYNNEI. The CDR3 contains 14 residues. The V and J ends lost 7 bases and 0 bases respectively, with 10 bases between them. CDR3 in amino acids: CASMGLVAKNIQYF. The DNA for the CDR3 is TGTGCCAGCATGGGTTTGGTAGCCAAAAACATTCAGTACTTC. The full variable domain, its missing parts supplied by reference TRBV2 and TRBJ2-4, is EPEVTQTPSHQVTQMGQEVILRCVPISNHLYFYWYRQILGQKVEFLVSFYNNEISEKSEIFDDQFSVERPDGSNFTLKIRSTKLEDSAMYFCASMGLVAKNIQYFGAGTRLSVL.

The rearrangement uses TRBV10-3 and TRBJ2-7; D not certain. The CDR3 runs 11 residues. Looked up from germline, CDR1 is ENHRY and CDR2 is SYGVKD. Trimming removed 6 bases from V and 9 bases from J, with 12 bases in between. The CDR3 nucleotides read TGTGCCATCAGCCTCGATTTAGGGCAGTACTTC. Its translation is CAISLDLGQYF.

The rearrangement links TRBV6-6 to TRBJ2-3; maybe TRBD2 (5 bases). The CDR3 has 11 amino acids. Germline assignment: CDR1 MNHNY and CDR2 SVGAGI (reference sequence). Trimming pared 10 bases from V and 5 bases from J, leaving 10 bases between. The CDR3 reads CATLSGDTQYF. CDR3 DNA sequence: TGTGCCACTCTAAGCGGAGATACGCAGTATTTT.

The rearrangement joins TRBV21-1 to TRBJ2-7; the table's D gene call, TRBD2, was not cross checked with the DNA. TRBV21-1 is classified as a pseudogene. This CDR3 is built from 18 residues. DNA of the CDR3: TGTGCCAGCAGCAAAGCGCAAATGAGCGGCGCCTCCCCCTACGAGCAGTACTTC. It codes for CASSKAQMSGASPYEQYF.

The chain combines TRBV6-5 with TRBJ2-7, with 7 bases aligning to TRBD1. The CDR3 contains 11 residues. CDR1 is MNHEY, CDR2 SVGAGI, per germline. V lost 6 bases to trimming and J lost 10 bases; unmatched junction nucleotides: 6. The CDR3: CASREGTAQYV. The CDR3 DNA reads TGTGCCAGCAGGGAAGGGACAGCTCAGTACGTC.

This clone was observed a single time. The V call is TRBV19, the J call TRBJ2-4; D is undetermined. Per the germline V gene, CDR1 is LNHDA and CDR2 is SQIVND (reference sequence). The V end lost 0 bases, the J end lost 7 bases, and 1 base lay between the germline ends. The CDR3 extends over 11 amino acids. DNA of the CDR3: TGTGCCAGTAGTATAGAGAACATTCAGTACTTC. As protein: CASSIENIQYF.

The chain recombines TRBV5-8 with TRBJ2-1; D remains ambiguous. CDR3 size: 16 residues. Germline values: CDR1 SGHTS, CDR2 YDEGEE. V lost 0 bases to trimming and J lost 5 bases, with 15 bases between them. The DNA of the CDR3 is TGTGCCAGCAGCTTGGCCCGGACGTGGGGTGACAATGAGCAGTTCTTC. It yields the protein CASSLARTWGDNEQFF.

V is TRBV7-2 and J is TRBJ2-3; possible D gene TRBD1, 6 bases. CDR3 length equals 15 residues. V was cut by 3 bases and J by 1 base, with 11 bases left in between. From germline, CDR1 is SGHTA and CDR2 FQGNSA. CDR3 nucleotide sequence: TGTGCCAGCAGCTTCCGGGACACCCGCACAGATACGCAGTATTTT. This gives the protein CASSFRDTRTDTQYF.

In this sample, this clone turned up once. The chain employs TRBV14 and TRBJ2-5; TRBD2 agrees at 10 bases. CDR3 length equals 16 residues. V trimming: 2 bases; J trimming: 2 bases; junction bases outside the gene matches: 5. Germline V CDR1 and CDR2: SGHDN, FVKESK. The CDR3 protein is CASSQLAGVGQETQYF. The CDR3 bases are TGTGCCAGCAGCCAACTAGCGGGAGTCGGGCAAGAGACCCAGTACTTC.

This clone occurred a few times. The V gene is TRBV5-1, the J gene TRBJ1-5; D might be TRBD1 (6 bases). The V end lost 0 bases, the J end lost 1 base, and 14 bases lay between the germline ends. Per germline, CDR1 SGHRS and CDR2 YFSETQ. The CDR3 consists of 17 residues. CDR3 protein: CASSLGLGAQSNQPQHF. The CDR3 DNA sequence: TGCGCCAGCAGCTTGGGTTTGGGGGCACAAAGCAATCAGCCCCAGCATTTT.

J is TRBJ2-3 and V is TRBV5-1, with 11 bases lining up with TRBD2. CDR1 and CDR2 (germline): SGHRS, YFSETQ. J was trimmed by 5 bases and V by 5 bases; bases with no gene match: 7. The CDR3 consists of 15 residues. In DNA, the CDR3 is TGCGCCAGCAGGGATAGCGGGGGGGCTTTAGATACGCAGTATTTT. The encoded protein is CASRDSGGALDTQYF.

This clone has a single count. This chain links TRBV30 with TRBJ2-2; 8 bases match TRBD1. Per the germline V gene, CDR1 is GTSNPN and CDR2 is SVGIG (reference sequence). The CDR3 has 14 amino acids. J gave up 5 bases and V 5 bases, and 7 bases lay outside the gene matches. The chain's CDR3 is CAWARQGRTGELFF. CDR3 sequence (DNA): TGTGCCTGGGCCAGACAGGGGAGGACCGGGGAGCTGTTTTTT.

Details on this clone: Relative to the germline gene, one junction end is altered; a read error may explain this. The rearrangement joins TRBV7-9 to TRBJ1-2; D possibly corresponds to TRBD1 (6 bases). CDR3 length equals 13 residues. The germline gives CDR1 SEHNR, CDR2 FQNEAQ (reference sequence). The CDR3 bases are TGTGCCAGCAGCCTAGCAGGGGAATTAGGCTACACCTTC. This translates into CASSLAGELGYTF. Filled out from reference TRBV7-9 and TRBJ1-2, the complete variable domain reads DTGVSQNPRHKITKRGQNVTFRCDPISEHNRLYWYRQTLGQGPEFLTYFQNEAQLEKSRLLSDRFSAERPKGSFSTLEIQRTEQGDSAMYLCASSLAGELGYTFGSGTRLTVV.

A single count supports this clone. DNA for the CDR3: TGTGCCAGCAGTGACGATCTGGCGGCCTACGAGCAGTACTTC. This codes for CASSDDLAAYEQYF. The chain recombines TRBV6-4 with TRBJ2-7; D not certain. The V gene's germline CDR1 is MRHNA and CDR2 SNTAGT. V was cut by 2 bases and J by 2 bases, with 10 bases left in between. The CDR3 consists of 14 residues.

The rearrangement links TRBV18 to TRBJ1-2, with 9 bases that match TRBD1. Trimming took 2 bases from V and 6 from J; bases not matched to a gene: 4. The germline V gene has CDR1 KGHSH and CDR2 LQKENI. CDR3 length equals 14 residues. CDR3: CASSPGTGNDGYTF. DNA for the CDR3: TGTGCCAGCTCACCAGGGACAGGGAATGATGGCTACACCTTC.

The CDR3, as DNA: TGTGCCATCAGTGAGGAGGCCGTTGAAGCTTTCTTT. Its translation: CAISEEAVEAFF. This sequence joins TRBV10-3 and TRBJ1-1; D is ambiguous. CDR1 is ENHRY, CDR2 SYGVKD, per germline. The V gene lost 2 bases and the J gene lost 7 bases, with 8 bases spanning the gap. The CDR3 has 12 amino acids.

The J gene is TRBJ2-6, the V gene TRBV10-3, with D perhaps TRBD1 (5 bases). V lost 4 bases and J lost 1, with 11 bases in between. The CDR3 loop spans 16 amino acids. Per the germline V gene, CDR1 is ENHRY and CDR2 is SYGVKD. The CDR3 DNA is TGTGCCATCAGTGTTTCAAAGGGGTCTGGGGCCAACGTCCTGACTTTC. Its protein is CAISVSKGSGANVLTF.

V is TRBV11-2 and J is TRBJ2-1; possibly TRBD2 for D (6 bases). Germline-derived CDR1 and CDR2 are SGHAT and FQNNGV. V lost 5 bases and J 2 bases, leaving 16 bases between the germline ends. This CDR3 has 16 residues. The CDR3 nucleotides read TGTGCCAGCAGCCACCTCATGGGCGGGGCCTACAATGAGCAGTTCTTC. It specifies CASSHLMGGAYNEQFF.

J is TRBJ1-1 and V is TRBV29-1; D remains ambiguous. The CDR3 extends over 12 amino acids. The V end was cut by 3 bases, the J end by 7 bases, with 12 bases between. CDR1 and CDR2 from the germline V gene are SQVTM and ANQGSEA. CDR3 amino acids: CSVDGGEGEAFF. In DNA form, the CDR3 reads TGCAGCGTTGACGGCGGGGAGGGTGAAGCTTTCTTT.

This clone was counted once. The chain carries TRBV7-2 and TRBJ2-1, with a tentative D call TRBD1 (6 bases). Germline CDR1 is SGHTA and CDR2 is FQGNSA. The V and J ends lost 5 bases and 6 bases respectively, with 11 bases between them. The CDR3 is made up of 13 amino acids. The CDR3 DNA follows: TGTGCCAGCAGCCAGGACAGATCCAATGAGCAGTTCTTC. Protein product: CASSQDRSNEQFF. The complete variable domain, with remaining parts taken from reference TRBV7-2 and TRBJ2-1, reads GAGVSQSPSNKVTEKGKDVELRCDPISGHTALYWYRQSLGQGLEFLIYFQGNSAPDKSGLPSDRFSAERTGGSVSTLTIQRTQQEDSAVYLCASSQDRSNEQFFGPGTRLTVL.

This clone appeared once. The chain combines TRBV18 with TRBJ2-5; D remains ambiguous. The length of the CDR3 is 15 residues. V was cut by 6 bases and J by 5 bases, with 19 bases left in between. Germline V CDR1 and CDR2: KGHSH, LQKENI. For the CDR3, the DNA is TGTGCCAGCTCCCCTATCCGGGCTCTGCGGGAGACCCAGTACTTC. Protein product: CASSPIRALRETQYF.